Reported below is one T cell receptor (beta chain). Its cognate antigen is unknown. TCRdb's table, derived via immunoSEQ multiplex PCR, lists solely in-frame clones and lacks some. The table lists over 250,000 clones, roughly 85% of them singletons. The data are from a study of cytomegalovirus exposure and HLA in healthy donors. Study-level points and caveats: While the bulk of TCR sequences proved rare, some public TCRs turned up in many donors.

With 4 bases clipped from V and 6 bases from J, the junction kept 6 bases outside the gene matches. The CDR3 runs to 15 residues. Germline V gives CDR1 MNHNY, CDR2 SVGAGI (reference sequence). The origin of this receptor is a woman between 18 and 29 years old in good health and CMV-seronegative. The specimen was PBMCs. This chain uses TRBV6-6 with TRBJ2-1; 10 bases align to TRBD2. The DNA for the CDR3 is TGTGCCAGCAGTTTCAGCGGGGGGGCGAGCAATGAGCAGTTCTTC. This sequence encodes CASSFSGGASNEQFF.